A selection of T cell receptor beta chains follows, all from one sample in a study of cytomegalovirus exposure and HLA in healthy donors. The table came from immunoSEQ multiplex PCR; TCRdb's copy has only in-frame clones and leaves some out. The table lists about 150,000 clones, nearly 80% of them singletons. The sample was PBMCs. All receptors derive from a male donor in good health and CMV-seronegative. CDR3s include the opening cysteine and the closing phenylalanine or tryptophan. Expanded clones get a size class; other rows say once, few or many, or leave the size out.

>TRBV2|NA|TRBJ1-2
CAGTSDGDYGYTF
>TRBV6-5|once|TRBJ2-7
CASSYSAGGLGEQYF
>TRBV4-2|NA|TRBJ2-3
CASSHLREGTDTQYF
>TRBV11-1|few|TRBJ2-1
CASSSLLSYEQFF
>TRBV4-1|once|TRBJ1-5
CASSPDSSNQPQHF
>TRBV27|few|TRBJ2-7
CASSLYQVSHNEQYF
>TRBV5-1|NA|TRBJ1-2
CASSSLTADYGYTF
>TRBV29-1|NA|TRBJ1-1
CSVEEREAFF
>TRBV10-3|few|TRBJ2-1
CAISESRVTGNEQFF
>TRBV6-1|NA|TRBJ1-1
CASSGRLNTEAFF
>TRBV5-1|NA|TRBJ2-2
CASSLQVGATGELFF
>TRBV7-8|once|TRBJ1-1
CASSLGRNTEAFF
>TRBV7-9|few|TRBJ2-1
CASSARALNEQFF
>TRBV7-2|NA|TRBJ2-3
CASSSGVAAYHQGDTQYF
>TRBV27|NA|TRBJ1-1
CASRVPGQGYAFF
>TRBV23-1|NA|TRBJ2-6
CASSQPGAASGANVLTF
>TRBV6-6|NA|TRBJ1-5
CASRDSNQPQHF
>TRBV9|NA|TRBJ2-1
CASSVGGRGPYNEQFF
>TRBV7-2|NA|TRBJ1-2
CASSPDRDYGYTF
>TRBV6-5|NA|TRBJ1-4
CASRSKREKLFF
>TRBV18|NA|TRBJ1-1
CASALQGNAEAFF
>TRBV30|NA|TRBJ2-7
CAWSVRSGGSVYEQYF
>TRBV6-5|NA|TRBJ2-1
CASSYSREVPNEQFF
>TRBV11-2|NA|TRBJ2-5
CASSQDRGETQYF
>TRBV18|once|TRBJ1-2
CASSPLTGSAQGTNYGYTF
>TRBV6-6|NA|TRBJ1-2
CASRPTGTGGGDGYTF
>TRBV6-5|once|TRBJ1-2
CASSSLPGQANYGYTF
>TRBV7-9|NA|TRBJ2-3
CASSADGRGTDTQYF
>TRBV5-1|NA|TRBJ1-1
CASSVTGTQTEAFF
>TRBV15|NA|TRBJ1-1
CATRGQLNTEAFF
>TRBV28|NA|TRBJ1-1
CASRNTQGSRGAFF
>TRBV11-2|few|TRBJ2-7
CASSFDGTSGSYEQYF
>TRBV5-1|NA|TRBJ2-5
CASGVTSGPQETQYF
>TRBV10-3|NA|TRBJ1-2
CAITGTGNYGYTF
>TRBV6-5|once|TRBJ1-1
CASSYAGTANTEAFF
>TRBV4-2|NA|TRBJ2-3
CASSQGEIAGGRTDTQYF
>TRBV19|NA|TRBJ2-1
CASSTSGTSLRGEQFF
>TRBV29-1|NA|TRBJ2-7
CSVVAGGTYEQYF
>TRBV6-5|NA|TRBJ1-5
CASSGRNNQPQHF
>TRBV5-4|NA|TRBJ1-2
CASSLVSGGAAGYAF
>TRBV5-1|NA|TRBJ1-1
CASSRQGATGTEAFF
>TRBV7-9|NA|TRBJ2-7
CASSQDAGQGVYEQYF